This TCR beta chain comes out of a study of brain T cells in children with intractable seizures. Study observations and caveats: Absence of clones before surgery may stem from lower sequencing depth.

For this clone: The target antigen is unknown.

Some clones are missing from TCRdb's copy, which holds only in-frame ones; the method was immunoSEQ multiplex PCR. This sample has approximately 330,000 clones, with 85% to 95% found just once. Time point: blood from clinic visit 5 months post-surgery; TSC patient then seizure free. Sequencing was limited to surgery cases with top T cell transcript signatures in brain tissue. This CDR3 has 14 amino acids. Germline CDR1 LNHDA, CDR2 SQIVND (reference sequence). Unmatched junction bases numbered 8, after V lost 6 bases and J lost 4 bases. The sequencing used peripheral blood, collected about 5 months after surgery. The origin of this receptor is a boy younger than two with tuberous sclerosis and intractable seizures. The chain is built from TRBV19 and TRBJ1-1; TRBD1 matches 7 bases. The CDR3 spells CASRPVAGGTEAFF. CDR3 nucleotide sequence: TGTGCCAGTAGACCAGTTGCAGGGGGCACTGAAGCTTTCTTT.